The sample holds many counts of the clone carrying this T cell receptor (beta chain). Its specificity is unknown. The data belong to a study of T-cell reconstitution after alpha-beta-depleted transplantation in children. Study-wide points: Newly made T cells mostly supplied T-cell counts and diversity one year after transplant.

J was trimmed by 3 bases and V by 4 bases; bases with no gene match: 5. CDR1 is SGHTA, CDR2 FQGNSA, per germline. This CDR3 comprises 15 residues. Unique molecular identifiers were used to barcode this TCRbeta library. TCRdb recomputed calls from the PCR reads with MiXCR, one row per CDR3 protein. The data hold about 290,000 distinct CDR3 sequences, with 6% to 10% observed a single time. The origin of this receptor is a female patient between 2 and 15 years old who had a stem cell transplant for Fanconi anemia, so the T cells may come from the graft donor. Sequenced here: peripheral blood, sampled 360 days after TCRalphabeta/CD19-depleted stem cell transplant. This chain uses TRBV7-2 with TRBJ2-1; 8 nucleotides agree with TRBD2. The CDR3 nucleotides read TGTGCCAGCAGCTCGTGGACTAGCTTCTACAATGAGCAGTTCTTC. It translates to CASSSWTSFYNEQFF.